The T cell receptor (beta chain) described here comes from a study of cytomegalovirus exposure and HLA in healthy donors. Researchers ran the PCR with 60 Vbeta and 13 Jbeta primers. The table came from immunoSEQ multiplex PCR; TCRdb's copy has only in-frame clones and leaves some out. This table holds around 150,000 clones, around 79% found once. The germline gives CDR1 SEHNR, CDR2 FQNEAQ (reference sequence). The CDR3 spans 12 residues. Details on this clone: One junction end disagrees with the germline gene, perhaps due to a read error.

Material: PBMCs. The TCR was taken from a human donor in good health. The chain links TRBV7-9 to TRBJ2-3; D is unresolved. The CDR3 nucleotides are TGTTCCAGCAGCTTCATCACAGATACGCAGTATTTT. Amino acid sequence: CSSSFITDTQYF.